The 21 T cell receptor beta chains reported below all come from one sample, sequenced in a study of blood T cell repertoires in COVID-19. TCRdb's copy holds only in-frame clones and misses some; the assay was immunoSEQ multiplex PCR. The table has approximately 200,000 clones, 75% to 85% seen once. Sequencing input: peripheral blood. The source of these receptors is a woman aged 40 to 49 with COVID-19, enrolled during active disease.

The chain combines TRBV12-3 or TRBV12-4 with TRBJ2-7, with 7 bases fitting TRBD1. The J segment lost 13 bases and the V segment lost 5 bases, leaving 8 bases of the junction unmatched. The CDR3 covers 11 residues. CDR3 loop: CASSIDRAIYF. The DNA of the CDR3 is TGTGCCAGCAGTATAGACAGGGCAATCTACTTC.

This chain joins TRBV18 and TRBJ2-1; D perhaps matches TRBD2 (6 bases). The CDR3 is 14 amino acids. With 5 bases removed from V and 8 bases from J, the gap between germline ends came to 16 bases. Germline assignment: CDR1 KGHSH and CDR2 LQKENI. CDR3 protein: CASSLRASVDEQFF. CDR3 in DNA: TGTGCCAGCTCATTACGGGCTAGCGTGGATGAGCAGTTCTTC. Combining the CDR3 with reference TRBV18 and TRBJ2-1 gives the whole variable domain NAGVMQNPRHLVRRRGQEARLRCSPMKGHSHVYWYRQLPEEGLKFMVYLQKENIIDESGMPKERFSAEFPKEGPSILRIQQVVRGDSAAYFCASSLRASVDEQFFGPGTRLTVL.

There are a few counts of this clone. The chain joins TRBV5-5 to TRBJ2-2, with 14 nucleotides matching TRBD2. The CDR3 is 16 amino acids. The V gene's germline CDR1 is SGHKS and CDR2 YYEKEE (reference sequence). Trimming removed 4 bases from V and 7 bases from J; junction bases left unmatched: 6. For the CDR3, the DNA is TGTGCCAGCAGCCCCGGACTAGCGGGGGGAGGCGGGGAGCTGTTTTTT. It encodes CASSPGLAGGGGELFF.

The chain links TRBV9 to TRBJ2-1; TRBD1 aligns across 7 bases. Trimming took 0 bases from V and 5 from J; bases not matched to a gene: 5. The CDR3 is 15 amino acids. Germline CDR1 is SGDLS and CDR2 is YYNGEE. Here the CDR3 reads CASSVVMGQNNEQFF. CDR3 nucleotides: TGTGCCAGCAGCGTAGTTATGGGACAGAACAATGAGCAGTTCTTC.

The V and J genes are TRBV5-1 and TRBJ2-1, with D perhaps TRBD2 (6 bases). V was trimmed by 5 bases and J by 8 bases, leaving 17 bases between them. The CDR3 sequence is 14 residues long. CDR1 is SGHRS and CDR2 is YFSETQ in the germline V gene. The CDR3 nucleotides read TGCGCCAGCAGGGCGGAGGGCCTCGGCCATGAGCAGTTCTTC. Its translation: CASRAEGLGHEQFF. The full variable domain, completed using reference TRBV5-1 and TRBJ2-1, is KAGVTQTPRYLIKTRGQQVTLSCSPISGHRSVSWYQQTPGQGLQFLFEYFSETQRNKGNFPGRFSGRQFSNSRSEMNVSTLELGDSALYLCASRAEGLGHEQFFGPGTRLTVL.

The rearrangement links TRBV30 to TRBJ2-3; TRBD1 might be the D (6 bases). Between the trimmed V and J ends, which lost 5 bases and 3 bases, there was a span of 15 bases. CDR1 is GTSNPN and CDR2 is SVGIG in the germline V gene (reference sequence). The CDR3 runs to 14 residues. The chain's CDR3 is CAWQGKARTDTQYF. The CDR3 DNA follows: TGTGCCTGGCAGGGGAAGGCGAGAACAGATACGCAGTATTTT.

This chain connects TRBV20-1 to TRBJ2-3, with D hard to call. CDR1 and CDR2 (germline): DFQATT, SNEGSKA (reference sequence). Trimming took 3 bases from V and 8 from J, leaving 12 bases between them. There are 12 residues in the CDR3. This chain's CDR3 is CSASPSSSTQYF. CDR3 DNA sequence: TGCAGTGCTAGTCCCTCTAGTTCTACGCAGTATTTT.

This chain joins TRBV27 and TRBJ1-1, with TRBD1 matching 9 bases. Per the germline V gene, CDR1 is MNHEY and CDR2 is SMNVEV (reference sequence). Trimming at V came to 0 bases and at J to 5 bases, leaving 4 bases not matched to a gene. The CDR3 contains 15 residues. The CDR3 region has the DNA TGTGCCAGCAGTTTATCATACAGGGGGCGAACTGAAGCTTTCTTT. Translation: CASSLSYRGRTEAFF.

The chain recombines TRBV11-2 with TRBJ2-3; 9 bases are shared with TRBD1. CDR1 is SGHAT, CDR2 FQNNGV, per germline. The ends lost 5 bases at V and 2 bases at J; junction bases unmatched: 5. The CDR3 is 15 residues long. The CDR3 nucleotides are TGTGCCAGCAGCCCCCGGGACAGGGTCACAGATACGCAGTATTTT. It codes for CASSPRDRVTDTQYF.

The chain carries TRBV11-2 and TRBJ2-3, with 7 bases lining up with TRBD2. The V gene end was trimmed by 3 bases and the J gene end by 2 bases; junction bases not matched to a gene: 11. Germline V CDR1 and CDR2: SGHAT, FQNNGV. The CDR3 is made up of 17 amino acids. The CDR3: CASSFAPFGGTTDTQYF. CDR3 sequence (DNA): TGTGCCAGCAGCTTTGCGCCGTTCGGGGGGACCACAGATACGCAGTATTTT.

V usage is TRBV4-2 and J usage is TRBJ1-1; TRBD1 matches at 7 bases. The CDR3 spans 16 residues. In germline, CDR1 is LGHNA, CDR2 YNFKEQ. Losses at the gene ends were 0 bases for V and 3 bases for J; bases not matched to a gene: 7. The CDR3 loop reads CASSQEYGTVYTEAFF. For the CDR3, the DNA is TGTGCCAGCAGCCAAGAATATGGGACAGTCTACACTGAAGCTTTCTTT.

The chain joins TRBV6-2 or TRBV6-3 to TRBJ2-5, with TRBD2 matching 8 bases. The CDR3 covers 16 residues. J was trimmed by 0 bases and V by 2 bases; bases with no gene match: 5. Germline V lookup: CDR1 MNHEY, CDR2 SVGEGT. This chain's CDR3 is CASSYSRGGYQETQYF. The CDR3 DNA sequence: TGTGCCAGCAGTTACAGCCGGGGGGGGTACCAAGAGACCCAGTACTTC.

This chain uses TRBV29-1 with TRBJ2-2; 8 nucleotides line up with TRBD2. Trimming at V came to 4 bases and at J to 4 bases, leaving 5 bases not matched to a gene. Germline V CDR1 and CDR2: SQVTM, ANQGSEA. The CDR3 is 14 amino acids. The CDR3 sequence is CSVVSAGVTGELFF. CDR3 in DNA: TGCAGCGTTGTTTCAGCGGGGGTCACCGGGGAGCTGTTTTTT.

J is TRBJ1-1 and V is TRBV10-3, with D tentatively TRBD1 (6 bases). This CDR3 has 16 residues. Trimming removed 5 bases at V and 0 bases at J, with 16 bases between. Germline V gene lookup returns CDR1 ENHRY and CDR2 SYGVKD. The CDR3 here is CAISSHRDGMNTEAFF. As DNA, the CDR3 is TGTGCCATCAGTTCGCACAGGGACGGGATGAACACTGAAGCTTTCTTT.

The chain uses TRBV15 and TRBJ1-3; TRBD1 matches 7 bases. Germline trimming cut 0 bases from V and 0 bases from J; bases unmatched to any gene: 2. The CDR3 has 16 amino acids. Germline V lookup: CDR1 LNHNV, CDR2 YYDKDF (reference sequence). CDR3 DNA sequence: TGTGCCACCAGCAGAGAGAGGGGGCGCTCTGGAAACACCATATATTTT. Its protein product is CATSRERGRSGNTIYF.

The chain links TRBV5-1 to TRBJ2-7; TRBD1 matches at 8 bases. Per germline, CDR1 SGHRS and CDR2 YFSETQ. V was pared by 4 bases and J by 0 bases, with 6 bases of the junction left unmatched. The CDR3 runs to 15 residues. The CDR3, as DNA: TGCGCCAGCAGCCACGGGACAGGTAACTCCTACGAGCAGTACTTC. Translation: CASSHGTGNSYEQYF.

The genes are TRBV7-9 and TRBJ1-2; D perhaps matches TRBD1 (5 bases). V was shortened by 7 bases and J by 8 bases, with 20 bases between the two germline ends. Germline CDR1 reads SEHNR; CDR2 reads FQNEAQ (reference sequence). The CDR3 covers 14 residues. The CDR3 region is CASIAPDEGRGYTF. The CDR3 coding sequence is TGTGCCAGCATCGCGCCTGACGAGGGGAGGGGCTACACCTTC.

This clone was seen a few times. The gene calls are TRBV5-4 and TRBJ2-7, with TRBD2 identical over 11 bases. Trimming removed 0 bases from V and 5 bases from J; junction bases left unmatched: 10. Germline lookup yields CDR1 SGHNT and CDR2 YYREEE (reference sequence). The CDR3 covers 17 residues. In nucleotides, the CDR3 is TGTGCCAGCAGCTTGGGAAATAGCGGGAGGGGCGTGGACGAGCAGTACTTC. The encoded protein is CASSLGNSGRGVDEQYF. The full variable domain, rest sourced from reference TRBV5-4 and TRBJ2-7, is ETGVTQSPTHLIKTRGQQVTLRCSSQSGHNTVSWYQQALGQGPQFIFQYYREEENGRGNFPPRFSGLQFPNYSSELNVNALELDDSALYLCASSLGNSGRGVDEQYFGPGTRLTVT.

The chain combines TRBV5-1 with TRBJ2-1; D might be TRBD2 (6 bases). The V gene lost 0 bases and the J gene lost 8 bases, with 15 bases spanning the gap. This CDR3 has 15 amino acids. The V gene's germline CDR1 is SGHRS and CDR2 YFSETQ. The CDR3 DNA follows: TGCGCCAGCAGCTTGGCGGCTAGCGTGGGGCATGAGCAGTTCTTC. Residues: CASSLAASVGHEQFF.

The chain uses TRBV2 and TRBJ1-5; D not resolved. The CDR3 consists of 14 residues. Trimming took 8 bases from V and 6 from J, leaving 17 bases between them. CDR1 is SNHLY, CDR2 FYNNEI, per germline. CDR3 amino acids: CASRREGGGQPQHF. In nucleotides, the CDR3 is TGTGCCAGCCGGAGGGAGGGAGGCGGTCAGCCCCAGCATTTT.

This chain joins TRBV4-3 and TRBJ2-1, with 7 bases matching TRBD2. CDR1 is LGHNA, CDR2 YSLEER, per germline. This CDR3 is 17 amino acids long. The V gene end was trimmed by 3 bases and the J gene end by 4 bases; junction bases not matched to a gene: 12. CDR3: CASSHSLLAGEYNEQFF. In nucleotides, the CDR3 is TGCGCCAGCAGCCACTCCCTCCTGGCGGGGGAGTACAATGAGCAGTTCTTC.